Given below is one TCR beta chain in context. Its specificity is unknown. Produced via immunoSEQ multiplex PCR; TCRdb's table is partial and in-frame only. The table lists over 300,000 clones, 83% of them singletons. The CDR3 runs to 15 residues. V was pared by 1 base and J by 4 bases, with 3 bases of the junction left unmatched. The germline V gene has CDR1 LNHDA and CDR2 SQIVND (reference sequence). The sample is drawn from a study of Ad26.COV2.S vaccination and SARS-CoV-2 variants. Overall study: Donor had been placed in the Ad26.COV2.S arm of the COV1001 trial. Whole-study results and caveats: Vaccinees reportedly had broad spike-specific CD8+ and CD4+ T cell responses.

Treatment indicated: 15 to 20 received Ad26.COV2.S at low or high dose, single or two shots; roughly 5 received placebo; per-sample allocation not given. Collection of samples fell on day 63 after the first vaccine or placebo injection. This person who donated was an adult of 18-55 years in Boston. Vaccination used an Ad26 vector expressing Wuhan-strain SARS-CoV-2 spike. This specimen consisted of peripheral blood, obtained in a trial of Ad26.COV2.S vaccine versus placebo. The source is a person between 18 and 65 years old who received the Ad26.COV2.S COVID-19 vaccine or a placebo. V is TRBV19 and J is TRBJ2-1, with 8 nucleotides matching TRBD2. This CDR3 reads CASSIGASGYNEQFF. The DNA of the CDR3 is TGTGCCAGTAGTATAGGGGCTAGCGGGTACAATGAGCAGTTCTTC. Drawing the rest from reference TRBV19 and TRBJ2-1, the complete variable domain is DGGITQSPKYLFRKEGQNVTLSCEQNLNHDAMYWYRQDPGQGLRLIYYSQIVNDFQKGDIAEGYSVSREKKESFPLTVTSAQKNPTAFYLCASSIGASGYNEQFFGPGTRLTVL.